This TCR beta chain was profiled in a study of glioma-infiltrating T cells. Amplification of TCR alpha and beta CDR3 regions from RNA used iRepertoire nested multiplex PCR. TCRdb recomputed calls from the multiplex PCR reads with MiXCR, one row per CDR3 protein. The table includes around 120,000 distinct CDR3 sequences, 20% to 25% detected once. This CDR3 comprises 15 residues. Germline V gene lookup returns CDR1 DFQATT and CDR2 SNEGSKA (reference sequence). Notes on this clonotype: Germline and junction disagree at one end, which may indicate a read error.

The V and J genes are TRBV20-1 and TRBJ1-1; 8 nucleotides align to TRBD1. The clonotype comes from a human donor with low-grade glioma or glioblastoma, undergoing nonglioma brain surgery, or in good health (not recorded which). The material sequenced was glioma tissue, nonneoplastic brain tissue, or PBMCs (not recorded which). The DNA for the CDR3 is TGCAGTGCTAGACCTCAACAGGGGGGAACCACTGAAGCTCTCTTT. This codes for CSARPQQGGTTEALF.